These 20 T cell receptor beta chains originate from one sample sequenced in a study of cytomegalovirus exposure and HLA in healthy donors. Only in-frame clones appear in the TCRdb table, and some are missing; sequencing was by immunoSEQ multiplex PCR. There are some 170,000 clones in the sample; approximately 87% occur only once, and roughly 1.4% lies in the top ten. The specimen sequenced was PBMCs. These receptors all come from a woman aged 25 to 39 in good health and CMV-seronegative.

This chain links TRBV5-4 with TRBJ2-7, with 9 bases aligning to TRBD1. V lost 3 bases and J lost 3; bases outside the gene matches: 10. CDR1 is SGHNT and CDR2 is YYREEE in the germline V gene (reference sequence). This CDR3 spans 16 amino acids. Here the CDR3 DNA reads TGTGCCAGCAGCTCCGCACAGGGGGCAACACGCTACGAGCAGTACTTC. Its translation is CASSSAQGATRYEQYF.

The V gene is TRBV9, the J gene TRBJ2-2; 7 bases are a match to TRBD2. The ends lost 2 bases at V and 0 bases at J; junction bases unmatched: 4. The length of the CDR3 is 16 residues. Germline values: CDR1 SGDLS, CDR2 YYNGEE. This chain's CDR3 is CASSVKGTTNTGELFF. DNA of the CDR3: TGTGCCAGCAGCGTCAAGGGGACTACGAACACCGGGGAGCTGTTTTTT.

This clone was recorded only once. The chain links TRBV2 to TRBJ2-7, with a tentative D call TRBD1 (5 bases). CDR1 and CDR2 (germline): SNHLY, FYNNEI. Trimming removed 6 bases from V and 2 bases from J, with 20 bases in between. The CDR3 runs 16 residues. CDR3 DNA: TGTGCCAGCAGCCCAAAGGACACAGACATCACCTACGAGCAGTACTTC. It encodes CASSPKDTDITYEQYF. Looking up the rest from reference TRBV2 and TRBJ2-7 gives the full variable domain: EPEVTQTPSHQVTQMGQEVILRCVPISNHLYFYWYRQILGQKVEFLVSFYNNEISEKSEIFDDQFSVERPDGSNFTLKIRSTKLEDSAMYFCASSPKDTDITYEQYFGPGTRLTVT.

J is TRBJ1-6 and V is TRBV21-1; no check of the table's D call, TRBD1, against the DNA was made. TRBV21-1 is designated a pseudogene. This CDR3 region has 13 residues. CDR3 region: CASSCLSNSPLHF. CDR3 bases: TGTGCCAGCAGCTGTCTCAGTAATTCACCCCTCCACTTT.

This chain joins TRBV27 and TRBJ1-6; 7 bases map to TRBD1. The CDR3 has 14 residues. Trimming cost V 6 bases and J 4 bases; bases outside gene matches: 3. Germline V gene sequence: CDR1 MNHEY, CDR2 SMNVEV (reference sequence). The CDR3 protein is CASRDRVYNSPLHF. DNA of the CDR3: TGTGCCAGCAGAGACAGGGTTTATAATTCACCCCTCCACTTT.

V gene TRBV6-1 combines with J gene TRBJ2-5; 12 bases match TRBD2. From germline, CDR1 is MNHNS and CDR2 SASEGT. V was clipped by 8 bases and J by 4 bases; unmatched bases: 5. This CDR3 comprises 14 residues. The CDR3 region is CASGGGLAGETQYF. The CDR3 nucleotides read TGTGCCAGCGGGGGGGGACTAGCGGGAGAGACCCAGTACTTC.

This chain uses TRBV5-4 with TRBJ1-1; D unresolved. Looked up from germline, CDR1 is SGHNT and CDR2 is YYREEE (reference sequence). The CDR3 loop spans 11 amino acids. Trimming took 4 bases from V and 7 from J, leaving 8 bases between them. This chain's CDR3 is CASSRGSEAFF. The CDR3 DNA follows: TGTGCCAGCAGCCGGGGAAGTGAAGCTTTCTTT. Variable domain in full (rest from reference TRBV5-4 and TRBJ1-1): ETGVTQSPTHLIKTRGQQVTLRCSSQSGHNTVSWYQQALGQGPQFIFQYYREEENGRGNFPPRFSGLQFPNYSSELNVNALELDDSALYLCASSRGSEAFFGQGTRLTVV.

This chain joins TRBV30 and TRBJ2-7; D not resolved. Germline loops: CDR1 GTSNPN, CDR2 SVGIG (reference sequence). The length of the CDR3 is 15 residues. Trimming cost V 1 base and J 6 bases, with 19 bases left between them. CDR3 nucleotide sequence: TGTGCCTGGAGTGGTTCGGGTAAATTCCTCTTCGAGCAGTACTTC. Amino acid sequence: CAWSGSGKFLFEQYF.

In regard to this clone: The identical CDR3 is also encoded by other nucleotide sequences in the sample. The V and J genes are TRBV9 and TRBJ1-1; D remains ambiguous. CDR1 and CDR2 (germline): SGDLS, YYNGEE. The V end lost 0 bases, the J end lost 2 bases, and 5 bases lay between the germline ends. The CDR3 contains 13 residues. CDR3 bases: TGTGCCAGCAGCGTAGATCTCAACACTGAAGCTTTCTTT. As protein: CASSVDLNTEAFF.

J is TRBJ2-3 and V is TRBV2; 15 positions agree with TRBD2. The CDR3 loop spans 21 amino acids. The ends lost 4 bases at V and 0 bases at J; junction bases unmatched: 14. Looked up from germline, CDR1 is SNHLY and CDR2 is FYNNEI. In DNA form, the CDR3 reads TGTGCCAGCAGTGCGTTTGGGGGACTAGCGGGGGGTCTTGTCAGCACAGATACGCAGTATTTT. This encodes CASSAFGGLAGGLVSTDTQYF.

The chain links TRBV19 to TRBJ1-2, with 8 bases matching TRBD1. V gave up 5 bases and J gave up 9 bases; unmatched junction bases: 8. The germline CDR1 and CDR2 sequences are LNHDA and SQIVND (reference sequence). This CDR3 has 13 amino acids. The chain's CDR3 is CASSLRQGRRYTF. In DNA form, the CDR3 reads TGTGCCAGTAGTCTCAGACAGGGGAGACGCTACACCTTC.

This chain uses TRBV5-4 with TRBJ2-1; 7 bases are shared with TRBD2. V dropped 0 bases and J dropped 10; count of bases not matched to a gene: 13. The CDR3 totals 16 residues. Looked up from germline, CDR1 is SGHNT and CDR2 is YYREEE (reference sequence). The CDR3 loop is CASSLDVSTSALEQFF. CDR3 bases: TGTGCCAGCAGCTTGGACGTATCTACTAGCGCGCTGGAGCAGTTCTTC.

V usage is TRBV7-2 and J usage is TRBJ1-6; D remains unclear. The germline V and J ends were trimmed by 4 bases and 9 bases, with 16 bases remaining between them. Germline V lookup: CDR1 SGHTA, CDR2 FQGNSA. The CDR3 sequence is 15 residues long. CDR3 sequence: CASSSLDRRSSPLHF. For the CDR3, the DNA is TGTGCCAGCAGCTCTCTGGATAGGAGGTCTTCACCCCTCCACTTT.

V gene TRBV6-6 combines with J gene TRBJ2-7; possible D gene TRBD2, 5 bases. CDR1 is MNHNY and CDR2 is SVGAGI in the germline V gene (reference sequence). The CDR3 extends over 13 amino acids. V was pared by 6 bases and J by 2 bases, with 11 bases between. The CDR3 sequence is CASSPLAPYEQYF. CDR3 nucleotides: TGTGCCAGCAGCCCGCTAGCACCCTACGAGCAGTACTTC.

V usage is TRBV30 and J usage is TRBJ1-1; D call uncertain. The germline CDR1 and CDR2 sequences are GTSNPN and SVGIG (reference sequence). Trimming took 4 bases from V and 0 from J, leaving 9 bases between them. This CDR3 has 13 residues. The CDR3 coding sequence is TGTGCCTGGAACGAGGGCATGAACACTGAAGCTTTCTTT. This encodes CAWNEGMNTEAFF.

The chain has TRBV2 and TRBJ2-7; the match to TRBD1 covers 7 bases. There are 15 residues in the CDR3. The trim removed 6 bases at V and 3 bases at J, leaving 11 bases unmatched. Germline CDR1 is SNHLY and CDR2 is FYNNEI. For the CDR3, the DNA is TGTGCCAGCAGACCCCGGGACAGATCCTACTACGAGCAGTACTTC. Its protein is CASRPRDRSYYEQYF.

The chain joins TRBV27 to TRBJ1-5; D perhaps matches TRBD1 (6 bases). Trimming pared 5 bases from V and 3 bases from J, leaving 14 bases between. In germline, CDR1 is MNHEY, CDR2 SMNVEV (reference sequence). The CDR3 has 15 amino acids. CDR3 in amino acids: CASSPTRGPNQPQHF. CDR3 bases: TGTGCCAGCAGTCCAACGCGGGGGCCCAATCAGCCCCAGCATTTT.

This clone was recorded a few times. This chain links TRBV6-5 with TRBJ1-6, with D uncertain. Trimming removed 8 bases at V and 5 bases at J, with 10 bases between. The CDR3 extends over 13 amino acids. The germline V gene encodes CDR1 MNHEY and CDR2 SVGAGI. The CDR3: CASGGTNNSPLHF. The CDR3 DNA reads as TGTGCCAGCGGCGGCACCAATAATTCACCCCTCCACTTT.

The chain uses TRBV12-5 and TRBJ2-1; 9 bases agree with TRBD1. The CDR3 runs 15 residues. Germline V gene lookup returns CDR1 LGHNT and CDR2 FRNRAP. The CDR3 loop is CASHPRTGAMVEQFF. CDR3 bases: TGTGCGAGCCACCCCCGGACAGGGGCCATGGTTGAGCAGTTCTTC.

The V and J genes are TRBV2 and TRBJ1-4, with 7 bases matching TRBD1. The CDR3 length is 18 residues. Losses at the gene ends were 6 bases for V and 0 bases for J; bases not matched to a gene: 13. CDR1 SNHLY and CDR2 FYNNEI come from the germline V gene. The CDR3 nucleotides read TGTGCCAGCAGGGAGGGTGGGGACAGCTATGCAACTAATGAAAAACTGTTTTTT. Translation: CASREGGDSYATNEKLFF. The variable domain in full, completed from reference TRBV2 and TRBJ1-4, reads EPEVTQTPSHQVTQMGQEVILRCVPISNHLYFYWYRQILGQKVEFLVSFYNNEISEKSEIFDDQFSVERPDGSNFTLKIRSTKLEDSAMYFCASREGGDSYATNEKLFFGSGTQLSVL.